These 28 T cell receptor beta chains were all obtained from the same sample, sequenced in a study of beta chain features in type 1 diabetes. Regarding the study as a whole: Shorter TCRB CDR3s, moderately but significantly so, marked every one of the four CD4+ subsets in Type 1 diabetes patients.

No antigens are known for them. The sequenced template was cDNA made from the entire isolated RNA. The table came from immunoSEQ multiplex PCR; TCRdb's copy has only in-frame clones and leaves some out. The sample has about 370,000 clones, 9.6% seen once. Sequenced input: central memory CD4+ T cells from blood. Receptor source: a man aged 25 to 40 with type 1 diabetes.

This clone was counted a few times. An end of the junction does not agree with germline; a read error may underlie this. DNA for the CDR3: TGCGCCAGCAGCCAACTAGCTAGCTCCTACAATGAGCAGTTCTTC. Translated, it gives CASSQLASSYNEQFF. The chain employs TRBV7-9 and TRBJ2-1; possible D gene TRBD2, 6 bases. The CDR3 contains 15 residues. The germline V gene has CDR1 SEHNR and CDR2 FQNEAQ (reference sequence).

This clone has more than one count but fewer than ten. J is TRBJ1-3 and V is TRBV4-3, with TRBD1 matching over 7 bases. This CDR3 has 15 residues. Trimming cost V 5 bases and J 2 bases; bases outside gene matches: 6. Germline CDR1 reads LGHNA; CDR2 reads YSLEER. DNA of the CDR3: TGCGCCAGCAGCTCAACAGGGGTGGCTGGAAACACCATATATTTT. It is translated as CASSSTGVAGNTIYF.

This clone was seen a few times. The chain combines TRBV5-1 with TRBJ1-4; no clear D gene. Per the germline V gene, CDR1 is SGHRS and CDR2 is YFSETQ. Trimming took 5 bases from V and 0 from J, leaving 5 bases between them. CDR3 size: 13 residues. The CDR3 DNA is TGCGCCAGCAGGGATGCAACTAATGAAAAACTGTTTTTT. Translating it yields CASRDATNEKLFF.

Many counts were recorded for this clone. The chain is built from TRBV14 and TRBJ1-2; the D is unclear. The CDR3 consists of 14 residues. Germline V gene sequence: CDR1 SGHDN, CDR2 FVKESK. V was pared by 4 bases and J by 5 bases, with 14 bases between. The CDR3 coding sequence is TGTGCCAGCAGCCCGCTTGCGGAAGGGTATGGCTACACCTTC. Its protein product is CASSPLAEGYGYTF.

CDR3 sequence (DNA): TGTGCCAGCAGCAGAGTGTACCAAGAGACCCAGTACTTC. Translation gives CASSRVYQETQYF. The chain recombines TRBV5-4 with TRBJ2-5; D gene unclear. The CDR3 is made up of 13 amino acids. Germline assignment: CDR1 SGHNT and CDR2 YYREEE (reference sequence). V was cut by 4 bases and J by 0 bases, with 7 bases left in between. The full variable domain, completed using reference TRBV5-4 and TRBJ2-5, is ETGVTQSPTHLIKTRGQQVTLRCSSQSGHNTVSWYQQALGQGPQFIFQYYREEENGRGNFPPRFSGLQFPNYSSELNVNALELDDSALYLCASSRVYQETQYFGPGTRLLVL.

As concerns this clone: One end of the junction does not line up with germline, which may come from a read error. The chain has TRBV11-2 and TRBJ1-2; a possible D gene is TRBD1 (6 bases). Germline V gives CDR1 SGHAT, CDR2 FQNNGV. This CDR3 comprises 15 residues. CDR3 protein: CASSPGTYRVGGYTF. The CDR3 nucleotides are TGCGCCAGCAGCCCAGGAACCTACAGGGTGGGTGGCTACACCTTC.

About this clone itself: Other nucleotide sequences from this sample produce the same CDR3. The chain carries TRBV15 and TRBJ2-5; no clear D. The germline V and J ends were trimmed by 0 bases and 2 bases, with 1 base remaining between them. The CDR3 extends over 12 amino acids. Germline V gene data show CDR1 as LNHNV and CDR2 as YYDKDF (reference sequence). In DNA form, the CDR3 reads TGTGCCACCAGCAGAGATCAAGAGACCCAGTACTTC. Amino acids: CATSRDQETQYF.

This clone was counted between two and nine times. The genes are TRBV18 and TRBJ2-7, with 10 bases fitting TRBD1. CDR1 is KGHSH and CDR2 is LQKENI in the germline V gene. V lost 3 bases and J lost 7; bases outside the gene matches: 3. The CDR3 is 13 amino acids. CDR3 amino acids: CASSPGQGREQYF. CDR3 DNA sequence: TGTGCCAGCTCACCGGGACAGGGGAGGGAGCAGTACTTC. Drawing the rest from reference TRBV18 and TRBJ2-7, the complete variable domain is NAGVMQNPRHLVRRRGQEARLRCSPMKGHSHVYWYRQLPEEGLKFMVYLQKENIIDESGMPKERFSAEFPKEGPSILRIQQVVRGDSAAYFCASSPGQGREQYFGPGTRLTVT.

This clone appeared a few times. The chain links TRBV7-9 to TRBJ1-2; D not certain. The CDR3 covers 13 residues. Germline V gene lookup returns CDR1 SEHNR and CDR2 FQNEAQ (reference sequence). The V gene lost 3 bases and the J gene lost 3 bases, with 8 bases spanning the gap. In DNA, the CDR3 is TGTGCCAGCAGCTTCTTCACAGACTATGGCTACACCTTC. Amino acid sequence: CASSFFTDYGYTF.

This clone was picked up many times. Here the CDR3 DNA reads TGTGCCAGCAGTTTGAGCGGACGGAGGAACACTGAAGCTTTCTTT. Protein sequence: CASSLSGRRNTEAFF. The chain is built from TRBV28 and TRBJ1-1, with D unclear. This CDR3 is built from 15 residues. The germline V gene has CDR1 MDHEN and CDR2 SYDVKM. V dropped 3 bases and J dropped 1 base, with 12 bases sitting between them.

This clone was seen a few times. The chain recombines TRBV16 with TRBJ1-3; 8 nucleotides match TRBD1. This CDR3 is built from 15 residues. Germline V lookup: CDR1 KGHSY, CDR2 FQNENV. With V trimmed by 4 bases and J by 4 bases, 6 bases remained unmatched. This CDR3 reads CASSPSTGVGNTIYF. The CDR3 nucleotides are TGTGCCAGCAGCCCGTCGACAGGGGTGGGAAACACCATATATTTT.

In this sample, this clone turned up many times. The chain's CDR3 is CASSGLAGVNEQFF. The CDR3 DNA is TGCGCCAGCAGTGGGCTAGCGGGAGTCAATGAGCAGTTCTTC. The chain carries TRBV10-2 and TRBJ2-1; 10 bases map to TRBD2. The CDR3 has 14 amino acids. The germline gives CDR1 WSHSY, CDR2 SAAADI. V was clipped by 4 bases and J by 6 bases; unmatched bases: 3.

The V and J genes are TRBV15 and TRBJ2-1; tentative D call: TRBD1 (5 bases). V dropped 6 bases and J dropped 2 bases, with 5 bases sitting between them. The germline V gene has CDR1 LNHNV and CDR2 YYDKDF (reference sequence). The CDR3 spans 12 residues. DNA of the CDR3: TGTGCCACCAGGACAGCCTACAATGAGCAGTTCTTC. Translation: CATRTAYNEQFF.

A few counts support this clone. The chain employs TRBV28 and TRBJ2-7; D is unclear. Germline loops: CDR1 MDHEN, CDR2 SYDVKM. Deletions cut 2 bases from V and 3 bases from J, with 11 bases between. The CDR3 totals 14 residues. DNA for the CDR3: TGTGCCAGCAGTTTAGGGCACCTCGACTACGAGCAGTACTTC. It is translated as CASSLGHLDYEQYF.

This clone has at least ten counts. V gene TRBV5-8 combines with J gene TRBJ2-1; D not certain. There are 13 residues in the CDR3. Germline lookup yields CDR1 SGHTS and CDR2 YDEGEE. Trimming shortened V by 3 bases and J by 7 bases, and 11 bases separated the two germline ends. CDR3 sequence (DNA): TGTGCCAGCAGCTCTCTCGACTGGAATGAGCAGTTCTTC. Translating it yields CASSSLDWNEQFF.

For the CDR3, the DNA is TGTGCCAGTAATCGGCGGGAGGGCCGGGCCGAGCAGTACTTC. Its translation is CASNRREGRAEQYF. The V call is TRBV19, the J call TRBJ2-7; 9 bases fit TRBD2. Germline CDR1 is LNHDA and CDR2 is SQIVND (reference sequence). The V and J ends lost 7 bases and 6 bases, in that order; junction bases with no gene match: 10. The CDR3 has 14 residues.

About this clone: This sample includes further DNA sequences coding for the same CDR3. The J gene is TRBJ2-2, the V gene TRBV5-4, with 7 bases fitting TRBD2. The V gene's germline CDR1 is SGHNT and CDR2 YYREEE (reference sequence). V dropped 4 bases and J dropped 0; count of bases not matched to a gene: 6. The CDR3 has 16 residues. The CDR3 DNA sequence: TGTGCCAGCAGCCTAGGCGGGGGTACGAACACCGGGGAGCTGTTTTTT. Translated, it gives CASSLGGGTNTGELFF.

This clone has only a few counts. At the DNA level, this CDR3 is encoded by other sequences in the same sample as well. V usage is TRBV6-5 and J usage is TRBJ1-5; D might be TRBD1 (5 bases). V dropped 5 bases and J dropped 5 bases, with 10 bases sitting between them. CDR1 is MNHEY and CDR2 is SVGAGI in the germline V gene. The CDR3 loop spans 13 amino acids. Here the CDR3 DNA reads TGTGCCAGCAGTCCCCGGGGGGATCAGCCCCAGCATTTT. This encodes CASSPRGDQPQHF.

The gene calls are TRBV10-3 and TRBJ1-2; the match to TRBD1 covers 8 bases. The germline gives CDR1 ENHRY, CDR2 SYGVKD. This CDR3 has 15 residues. V lost 4 bases and J lost 2; bases outside the gene matches: 6. The CDR3 sequence is CAISGGQGSNYGYTF. In DNA form, the CDR3 reads TGTGCCATCAGTGGAGGACAGGGAAGCAACTATGGCTACACCTTC.

This clone was detected many times. V and J are TRBV4-3 and TRBJ2-1, with 7 nucleotides matching TRBD2. With 0 bases clipped from V and 2 bases from J, the junction kept 7 bases outside the gene matches. Per germline, CDR1 LGHNA and CDR2 YSLEER. The CDR3 loop spans 17 amino acids. In DNA form, the CDR3 reads TGCGCCAGCAGCCAAGATGGGCGAGCGGGACCCTACAATGAGCAGTTCTTC. Translation: CASSQDGRAGPYNEQFF.

The CDR3 region has the DNA TGTGCCAGTAGCCCCCAGGGCGGGAGAAGCTCCTACAATGAGCAGTTCTTC. It codes for CASSPQGGRSSYNEQFF. The V and J genes are TRBV19 and TRBJ2-1; 7 positions agree with TRBD2. Per germline, CDR1 LNHDA and CDR2 SQIVND (reference sequence). With V trimmed by 6 bases and J by 0 bases, 11 bases remained unmatched. CDR3 length: 17 residues.

The table lists this clone with a few counts. In DNA, the CDR3 is TGTGCCAGCAGTTACCCGGGACAGAACACAGATACGCAGTATTTT. This encodes CASSYPGQNTDTQYF. This chain uses TRBV6-6 with TRBJ2-3, with 7 positions matching TRBD1. This CDR3 contains 15 residues. The V and J ends lost 2 bases and 2 bases, in that order; junction bases with no gene match: 4. Germline assignment: CDR1 MNHNY and CDR2 SVGAGI (reference sequence).

A few counts support this clone. The chain combines TRBV6-1 with TRBJ2-5, with D tentatively TRBD2 (6 bases). This CDR3 has 12 amino acids. Trimming shortened V by 8 bases and J by 5 bases, and 12 bases separated the two germline ends. CDR1 MNHNS and CDR2 SASEGT come from the germline V gene. This CDR3 reads CASFVRGETQYF. CDR3 in DNA: TGTGCCAGCTTCGTCCGGGGGGAGACCCAGTACTTC.

This chain joins TRBV7-9 and TRBJ1-5; D call uncertain. The CDR3 covers 15 residues. With 1 base removed from V and 4 bases from J, the gap between germline ends came to 11 bases. The germline V gene encodes CDR1 SEHNR and CDR2 FQNEAQ (reference sequence). This CDR3 reads CASSLGQIGNQPQHF. The CDR3 region has the DNA TGTGCCAGCAGCTTAGGGCAGATTGGAAATCAGCCCCAGCATTTT.

This clone was seen only once. The chain uses TRBV9 and TRBJ2-7, with TRBD2 matching 13 bases. This CDR3 comprises 16 residues. Germline CDR1 SGDLS, CDR2 YYNGEE. Trimming took 3 bases from V and 7 from J; bases not matched to a gene: 10. The DNA of the CDR3 is TGTGCCAGCAGCGGGCTTGCTGGACTAGCGGGAGTTGAGCAGTACTTC. Encoded protein: CASSGLAGLAGVEQYF.

This clone was detected only a few times. J is TRBJ2-3 and V is TRBV11-2; D tentatively fits TRBD1 or TRBD2 (5 bases each). Trimming took off 7 bases at V and 5 bases at J, with 16 bases between the two ends. CDR1 and CDR2 from the germline V gene are SGHAT and FQNNGV. This CDR3 region has 14 residues. The CDR3 DNA reads as TGTGCCAGCACCCCGGGACGGCAGGGAGATACGCAGTATTTT. Translating it yields CASTPGRQGDTQYF.

This clone was observed many times. J is TRBJ2-4 and V is TRBV9, with TRBD2 identical over 9 bases. The CDR3 loop spans 15 amino acids. J lost 8 bases, V lost 4 bases, and 10 bases had no gene match. Per the germline V gene, CDR1 is SGDLS and CDR2 is YYNGEE. The CDR3 sequence: CASSRTGLAADIQYF. The CDR3 coding sequence is TGTGCCAGCAGCAGAACGGGACTAGCAGCGGACATTCAGTACTTC.

This chain joins TRBV2 and TRBJ1-4; unclear D gene. Germline CDR1 reads SNHLY; CDR2 reads FYNNEI. V lost 10 bases and J 0 bases, leaving 12 bases between the germline ends. The CDR3 is 14 residues long. The CDR3 is CATGGRTTNEKLFF. The DNA for the CDR3 is TGTGCCACGGGAGGGAGGACAACTAATGAAAAACTGTTTTTT.